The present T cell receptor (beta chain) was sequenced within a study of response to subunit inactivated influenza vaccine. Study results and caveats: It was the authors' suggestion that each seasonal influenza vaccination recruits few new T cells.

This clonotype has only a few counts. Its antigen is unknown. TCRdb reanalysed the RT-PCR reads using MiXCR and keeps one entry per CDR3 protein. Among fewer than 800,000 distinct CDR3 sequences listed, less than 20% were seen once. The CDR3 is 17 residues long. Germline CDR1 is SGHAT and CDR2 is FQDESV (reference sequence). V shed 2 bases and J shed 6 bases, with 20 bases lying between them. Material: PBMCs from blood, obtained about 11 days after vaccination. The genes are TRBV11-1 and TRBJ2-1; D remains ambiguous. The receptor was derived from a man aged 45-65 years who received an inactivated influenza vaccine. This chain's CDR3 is CASSLNPRAQNGNEQFF. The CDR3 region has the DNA TGTGCCAGCAGCTTAAACCCACGGGCCCAGAATGGCAATGAGCAGTTCTTC.